This T cell receptor beta chain came from a study of vaccination and CD4 T cells after COVID-19. The overall study: In culture, cells were exposed to overlapping spike peptides from SARS-CoV-2, HCoV-NL63, HCoV-OC43 and HCoV-229E.

The CDR3 loop spans 15 amino acids. CDR1 is MNHEY, CDR2 SMNVEV, per germline (reference sequence). Trimming removed 4 bases at V and 10 bases at J, with 17 bases between. Of note for this clonotype: The antigen is undetermined.

The treatment was: roughly nine-day PBMC culture with coronavirus spike peptide pools or control peptides (ViraFEST assay). Cultured CD4+ T cells had their DNA profiled by the Oncomine TCR Beta short-read assay. TCRdb recomputed calls from the PCR reads with MiXCR, one row per CDR3 protein. The table records 15,000 to 20,000 distinct CDR3 sequences, approximately 49% of them present only once. Sample: CD4+ T cells from blood, cultured in vitro. This clonotype originated in a human donor who had recovered from COVID-19. The J gene is TRBJ1-6, the V gene TRBV27; D is undetermined. This chain's CDR3 is CASSSMGHWQSPLHF. The CDR3 nucleotides are TGTGCCAGCAGTTCAATGGGCCATTGGCAATCACCCCTCCACTTT.